This TCR beta chain was profiled in a study of blood T cell repertoires in COVID-19. Profiled with immunoSEQ multiplex PCR; TCRdb holds only in-frame clones, not every one. The sample lists about 180,000 clones, under 90% occurring once. Cohorts were assigned according to the clinical history that participants reported. V dropped 9 bases and J dropped 2 bases, with 19 bases sitting between them. The V gene's germline CDR1 is MNHEY and CDR2 SVGAGI. CDR3 length: 15 residues. The chain joins TRBV6-5 to TRBJ2-5, with D possibly TRBD2 on 5 matching bases. Sequences were obtained from PBMCs or T cells enriched from blood (not recorded which). The origin of this receptor is a man aged 55 to 70 who had recovered from COVID-19. Here the CDR3 DNA reads TGTGCCAGTTCGGGTACGGGGTATGAGCAAGAGACCCAGTACTTC. Its protein product is CASSGTGYEQETQYF.